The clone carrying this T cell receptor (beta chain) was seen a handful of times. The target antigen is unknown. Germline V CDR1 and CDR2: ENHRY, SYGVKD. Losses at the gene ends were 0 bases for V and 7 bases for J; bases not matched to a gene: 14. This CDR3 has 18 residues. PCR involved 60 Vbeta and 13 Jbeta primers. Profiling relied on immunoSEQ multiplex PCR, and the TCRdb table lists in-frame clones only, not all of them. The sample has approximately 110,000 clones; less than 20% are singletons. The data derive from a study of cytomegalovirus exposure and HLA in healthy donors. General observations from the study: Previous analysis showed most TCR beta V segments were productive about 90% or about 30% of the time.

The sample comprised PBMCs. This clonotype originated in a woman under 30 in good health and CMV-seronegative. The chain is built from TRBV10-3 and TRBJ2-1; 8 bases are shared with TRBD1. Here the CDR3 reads CAISESPFGQGIGNEQFF. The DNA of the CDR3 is TGTGCCATCAGTGAGTCCCCTTTTGGACAGGGAATCGGTAATGAGCAGTTCTTC.